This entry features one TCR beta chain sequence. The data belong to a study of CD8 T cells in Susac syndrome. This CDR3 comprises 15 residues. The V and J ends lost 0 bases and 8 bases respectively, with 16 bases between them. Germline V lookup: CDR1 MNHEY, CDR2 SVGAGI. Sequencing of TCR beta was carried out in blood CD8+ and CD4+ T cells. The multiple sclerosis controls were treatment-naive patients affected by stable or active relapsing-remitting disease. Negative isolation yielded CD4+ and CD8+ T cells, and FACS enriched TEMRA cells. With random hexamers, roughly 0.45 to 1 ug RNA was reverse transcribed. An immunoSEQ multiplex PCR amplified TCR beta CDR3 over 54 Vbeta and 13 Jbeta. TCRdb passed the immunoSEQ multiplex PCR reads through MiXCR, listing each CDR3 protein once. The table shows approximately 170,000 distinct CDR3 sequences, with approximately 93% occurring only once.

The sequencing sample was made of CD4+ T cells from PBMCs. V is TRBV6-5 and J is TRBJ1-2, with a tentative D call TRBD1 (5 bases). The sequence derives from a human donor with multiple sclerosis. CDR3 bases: TGTGCCAGCAGTTACTCGATTAGGGGTACTGACGGCTACACCTTC. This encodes CASSYSIRGTDGYTF.